This entry concerns a single T cell receptor beta chain. Its antigen remains unknown. This PCR relied on a set of 60 Vbeta primers and 13 Jbeta primers. Authors' processing steps: Roughly 11 million of the about 80 million unique TCR beta chains counted in a later analysis were shared. The method was immunoSEQ multiplex PCR; TCRdb's version includes in-frame clones alone and lacks a portion of them. V and J calls and clone size are copied from that table; D and trimming were computed from the DNA. In total, the table holds about 170,000 clones. This entry is derived from a study of cytomegalovirus exposure and HLA in healthy donors. Germline CDR1 SGDLS, CDR2 YYNGEE. The CDR3 runs to 15 residues. Germline trimming cut 2 bases from V and 4 bases from J; bases unmatched to any gene: 6. Whole-study findings and limits: Across donors, sequencing depth was assumed by presence/absence analyses to be roughly uniform. The majority of TCR sequences were rare, yet some public TCRs appeared in many donors.

The source is a woman aged 60-75 years in good health and CMV-seronegative. Sequenced material: PBMCs. The chain carries TRBV9 and TRBJ2-3; 8 nucleotides line up with TRBD2. The CDR3 nucleotides read TGTGCCAGCAGCGTCGCGGGAGGAAGGGCAGATACGCAGTATTTT. As protein: CASSVAGGRADTQYF.